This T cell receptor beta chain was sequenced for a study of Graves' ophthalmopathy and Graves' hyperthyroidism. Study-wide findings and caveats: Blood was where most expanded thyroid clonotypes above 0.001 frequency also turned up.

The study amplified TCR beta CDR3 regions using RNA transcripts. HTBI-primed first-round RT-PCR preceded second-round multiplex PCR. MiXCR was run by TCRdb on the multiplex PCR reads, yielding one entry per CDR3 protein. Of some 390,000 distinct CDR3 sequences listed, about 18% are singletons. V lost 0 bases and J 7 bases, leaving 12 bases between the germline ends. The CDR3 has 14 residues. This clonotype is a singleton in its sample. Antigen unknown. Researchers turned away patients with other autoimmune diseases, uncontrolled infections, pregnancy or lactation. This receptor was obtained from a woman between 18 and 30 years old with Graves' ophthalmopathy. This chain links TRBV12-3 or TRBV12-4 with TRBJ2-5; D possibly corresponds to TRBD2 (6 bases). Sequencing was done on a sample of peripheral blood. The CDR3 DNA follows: TGTGCCAGCAGTTTAGCAGTCGAAGCGGGGACCCAGTACTTC. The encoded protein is CASSLAVEAGTQYF.